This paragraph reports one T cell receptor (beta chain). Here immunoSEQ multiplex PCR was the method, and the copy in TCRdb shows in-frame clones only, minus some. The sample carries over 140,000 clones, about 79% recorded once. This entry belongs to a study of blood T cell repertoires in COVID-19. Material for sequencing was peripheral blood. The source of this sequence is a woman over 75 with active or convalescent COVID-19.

The CDR3 DNA reads TGTGCCAGCAGTTCACCGGGGGGGCCTAGCACAGATACGCAGTATTTT. Its translation is CASSSPGGPSTDTQYF. This chain links TRBV27 with TRBJ2-3, with 8 positions matching TRBD2. The germline gives CDR1 MNHEY, CDR2 SMNVEV (reference sequence). This CDR3 is built from 16 residues. The V and J ends lost 4 bases and 0 bases, in that order; junction bases with no gene match: 6.